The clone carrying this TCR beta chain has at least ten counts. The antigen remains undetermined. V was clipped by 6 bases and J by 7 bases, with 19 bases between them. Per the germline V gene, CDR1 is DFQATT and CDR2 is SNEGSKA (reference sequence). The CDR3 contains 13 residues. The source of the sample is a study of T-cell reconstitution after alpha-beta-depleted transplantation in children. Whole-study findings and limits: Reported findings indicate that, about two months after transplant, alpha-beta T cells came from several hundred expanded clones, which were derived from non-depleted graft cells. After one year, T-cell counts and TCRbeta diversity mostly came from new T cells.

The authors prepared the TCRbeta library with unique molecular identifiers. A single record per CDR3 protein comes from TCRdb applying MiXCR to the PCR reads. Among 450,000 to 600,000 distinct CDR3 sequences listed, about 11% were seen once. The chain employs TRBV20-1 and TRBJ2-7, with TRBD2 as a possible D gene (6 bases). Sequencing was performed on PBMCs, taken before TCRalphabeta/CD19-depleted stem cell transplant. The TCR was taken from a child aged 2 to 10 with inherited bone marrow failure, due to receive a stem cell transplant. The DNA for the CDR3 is TGCAGTGCAATACCGGGACTGTGGGGAGAGCAGTACTTC. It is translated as CSAIPGLWGEQYF.